This T cell receptor beta chain was documented in a study of blood T cell repertoires in COVID-19. About the study: Italy, Spain and the United States were the sources of the convalescent and acute COVID-19 samples.

Methods used by the authors: Amplified reference gene primers provided the basis for estimating nucleated cell counts. TCRdb's table, derived via immunoSEQ multiplex PCR, lists solely in-frame clones and lacks some. V and J calls and clone size are as listed in that table; D and trimming were resolved from the DNA. This sample has roughly 250,000 clones, with 84% found just once. Sequencing was done on a sample of peripheral blood. The source of this sequence is a man aged 50-60 years with acute or convalescent COVID-19.

The CDR3: CARRRQDLYGYTF. CDR3 in DNA: TGTGCCAGAAGGAGACAGGACCTCTATGGCTACACCTTC. The J gene is TRBJ1-2, the V gene TRBV5-3; D perhaps matches TRBD1 (6 bases). TRBV5-3 is classed as an ORF, of uncertain function. Trimming took 5 bases from V and 4 from J, leaving 12 bases between them. This CDR3 spans 13 amino acids.